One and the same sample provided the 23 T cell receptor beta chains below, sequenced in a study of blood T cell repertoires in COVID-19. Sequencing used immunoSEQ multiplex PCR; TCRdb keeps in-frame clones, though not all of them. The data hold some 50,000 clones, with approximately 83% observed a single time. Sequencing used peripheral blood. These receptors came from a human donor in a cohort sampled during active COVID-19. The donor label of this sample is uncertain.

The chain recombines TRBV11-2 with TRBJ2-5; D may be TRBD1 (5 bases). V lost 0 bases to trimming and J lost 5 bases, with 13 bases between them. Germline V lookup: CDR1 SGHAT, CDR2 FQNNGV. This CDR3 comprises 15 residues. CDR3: CASSLESQGWETQYF. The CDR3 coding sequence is TGTGCCAGCAGCTTAGAGAGTCAGGGTTGGGAGACCCAGTACTTC.

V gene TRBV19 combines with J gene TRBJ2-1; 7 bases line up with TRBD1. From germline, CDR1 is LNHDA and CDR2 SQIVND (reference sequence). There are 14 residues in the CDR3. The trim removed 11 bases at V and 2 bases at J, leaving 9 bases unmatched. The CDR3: CAAGRDSAYNEQFF. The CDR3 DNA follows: TGTGCCGCAGGCCGGGACAGTGCCTACAATGAGCAGTTCTTC.

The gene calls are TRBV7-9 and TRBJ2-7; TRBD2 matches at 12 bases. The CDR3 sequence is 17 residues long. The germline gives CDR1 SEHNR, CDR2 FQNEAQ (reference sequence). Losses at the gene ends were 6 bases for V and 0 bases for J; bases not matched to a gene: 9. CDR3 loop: CASSPLTSGGLSYEQYF. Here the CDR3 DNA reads TGTGCCAGCAGTCCGCTGACTAGCGGGGGCCTCTCCTACGAGCAGTACTTC.

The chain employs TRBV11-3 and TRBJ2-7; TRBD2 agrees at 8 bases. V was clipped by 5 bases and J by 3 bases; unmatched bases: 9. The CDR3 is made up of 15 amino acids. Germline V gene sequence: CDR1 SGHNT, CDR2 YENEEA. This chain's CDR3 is CASSMRSGGDYEQYF. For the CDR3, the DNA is TGTGCCAGCAGCATGAGGTCGGGAGGGGACTACGAGCAGTACTTC.

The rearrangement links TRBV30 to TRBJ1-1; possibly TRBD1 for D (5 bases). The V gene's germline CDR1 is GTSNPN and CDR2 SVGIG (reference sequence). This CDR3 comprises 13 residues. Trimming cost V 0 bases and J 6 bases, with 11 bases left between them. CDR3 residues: CAWSVGQGAEAFF. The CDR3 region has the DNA TGTGCCTGGAGTGTAGGGCAGGGCGCTGAAGCTTTCTTT.

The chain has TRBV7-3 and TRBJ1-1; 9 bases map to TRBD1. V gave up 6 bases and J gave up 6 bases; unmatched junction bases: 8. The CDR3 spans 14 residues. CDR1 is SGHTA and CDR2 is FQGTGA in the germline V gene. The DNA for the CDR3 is TGTGCCAGCAGAACCGGGACAGGGCGCGCTGAAGCTTTCTTT. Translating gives CASRTGTGRAEAFF.

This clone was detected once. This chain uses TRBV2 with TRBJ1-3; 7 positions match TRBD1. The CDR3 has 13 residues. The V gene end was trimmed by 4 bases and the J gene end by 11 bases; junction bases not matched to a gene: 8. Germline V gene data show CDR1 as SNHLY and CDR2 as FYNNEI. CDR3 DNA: TGTGCCAGCAGTGGGACAGGACCGGGGGCCATATATTTT. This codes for CASSGTGPGAIYF.

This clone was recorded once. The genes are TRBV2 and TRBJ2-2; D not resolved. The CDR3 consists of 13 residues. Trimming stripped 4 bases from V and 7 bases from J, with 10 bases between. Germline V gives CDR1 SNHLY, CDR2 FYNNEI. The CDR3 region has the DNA TGTGCCAGCAGTGGTGTCCGAGACGGGGAGCTGTTTTTT. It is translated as CASSGVRDGELFF.

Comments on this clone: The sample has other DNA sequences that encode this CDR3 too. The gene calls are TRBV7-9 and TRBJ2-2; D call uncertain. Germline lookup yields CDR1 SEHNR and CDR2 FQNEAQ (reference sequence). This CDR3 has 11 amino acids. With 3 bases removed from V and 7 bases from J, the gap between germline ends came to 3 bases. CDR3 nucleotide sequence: TGTGCCAGCAGCTTGAGCGGGGAGCTGTTTTTT. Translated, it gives CASSLSGELFF.

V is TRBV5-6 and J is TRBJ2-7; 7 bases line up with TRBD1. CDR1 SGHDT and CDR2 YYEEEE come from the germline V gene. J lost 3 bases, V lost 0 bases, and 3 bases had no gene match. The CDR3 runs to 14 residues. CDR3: CASSLVDRNYEQYF. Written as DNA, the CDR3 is TGTGCCAGCAGCTTGGTGGACAGGAACTACGAGCAGTACTTC.

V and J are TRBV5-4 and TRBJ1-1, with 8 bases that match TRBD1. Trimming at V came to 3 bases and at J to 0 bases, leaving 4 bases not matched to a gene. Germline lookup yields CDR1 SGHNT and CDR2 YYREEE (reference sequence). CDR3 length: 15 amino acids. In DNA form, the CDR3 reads TGTGCCAGCAGCTGGGGACAGGAGTTGAACACTGAAGCTTTCTTT. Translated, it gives CASSWGQELNTEAFF. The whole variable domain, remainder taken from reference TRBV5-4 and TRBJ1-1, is ETGVTQSPTHLIKTRGQQVTLRCSSQSGHNTVSWYQQALGQGPQFIFQYYREEENGRGNFPPRFSGLQFPNYSSELNVNALELDDSALYLCASSWGQELNTEAFFGQGTRLTVV.

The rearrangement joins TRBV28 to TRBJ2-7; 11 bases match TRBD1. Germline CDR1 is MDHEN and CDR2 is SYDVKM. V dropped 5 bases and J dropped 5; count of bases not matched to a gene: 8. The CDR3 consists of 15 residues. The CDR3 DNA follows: TGTGCCAGCAGTCCTCGAGGACAGGGGGCCAACGAGCAGTACTTC. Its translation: CASSPRGQGANEQYF.

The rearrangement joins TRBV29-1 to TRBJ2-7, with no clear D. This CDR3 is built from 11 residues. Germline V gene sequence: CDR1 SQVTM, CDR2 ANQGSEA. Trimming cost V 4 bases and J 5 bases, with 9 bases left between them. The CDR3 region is CSVGQAHEQYF. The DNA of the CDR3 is TGCAGCGTTGGGCAGGCTCACGAGCAGTACTTC.

The CDR3 protein is CASISTGGYYGYTF. CDR3 sequence (DNA): TGTGCCAGTATCTCGACAGGGGGCTACTATGGCTACACCTTC. This rearrangement joins TRBV19 to TRBJ1-2; 10 nucleotides align to TRBD1. Germline trimming cut 7 bases from V and 3 bases from J; bases unmatched to any gene: 5. CDR1 is LNHDA, CDR2 SQIVND, per germline (reference sequence). This CDR3 contains 14 residues.

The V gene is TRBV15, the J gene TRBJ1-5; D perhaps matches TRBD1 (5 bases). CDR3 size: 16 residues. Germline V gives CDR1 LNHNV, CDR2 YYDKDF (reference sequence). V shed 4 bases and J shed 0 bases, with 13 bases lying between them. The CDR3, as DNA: TGTGCCACCAGCACCTCCGCAGGGTATAGCAATCAGCCCCAGCATTTT. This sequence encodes CATSTSAGYSNQPQHF.

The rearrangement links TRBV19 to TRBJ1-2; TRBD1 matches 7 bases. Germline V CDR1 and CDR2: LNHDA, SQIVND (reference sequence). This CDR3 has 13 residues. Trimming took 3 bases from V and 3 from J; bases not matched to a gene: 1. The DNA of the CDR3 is TGTGCCAGTAGTATCGGGACAGACTATGGCTACACCTTC. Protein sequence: CASSIGTDYGYTF.

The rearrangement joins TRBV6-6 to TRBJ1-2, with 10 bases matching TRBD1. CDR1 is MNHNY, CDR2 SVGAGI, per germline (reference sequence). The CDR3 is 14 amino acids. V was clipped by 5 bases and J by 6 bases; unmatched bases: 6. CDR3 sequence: CASSGDRGLNGYTF. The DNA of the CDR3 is TGTGCCAGCAGTGGGGACAGGGGACTCAATGGCTACACCTTC.

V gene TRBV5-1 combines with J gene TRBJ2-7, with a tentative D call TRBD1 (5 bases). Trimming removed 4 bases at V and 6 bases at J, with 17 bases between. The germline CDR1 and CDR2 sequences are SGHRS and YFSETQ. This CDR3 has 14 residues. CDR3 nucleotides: TGCGCCAGCAGCCCCGGACAAGGTTTGGGCGAGCAGTACTTC. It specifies CASSPGQGLGEQYF.

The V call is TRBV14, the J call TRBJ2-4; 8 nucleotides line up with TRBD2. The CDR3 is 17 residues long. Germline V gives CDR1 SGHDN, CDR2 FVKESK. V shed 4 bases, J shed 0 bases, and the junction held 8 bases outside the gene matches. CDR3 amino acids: CASSPPGSGGAKNIQYF. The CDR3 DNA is TGTGCCAGCAGCCCCCCGGGGAGCGGGGGAGCCAAAAACATTCAGTACTTC.

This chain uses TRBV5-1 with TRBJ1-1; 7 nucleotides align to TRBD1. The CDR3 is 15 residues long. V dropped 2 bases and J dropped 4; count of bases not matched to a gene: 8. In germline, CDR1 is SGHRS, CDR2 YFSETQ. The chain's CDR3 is CASSLTTGKATEAFF. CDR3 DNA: TGCGCCAGCAGCTTAACGACAGGGAAGGCCACTGAAGCTTTCTTT.

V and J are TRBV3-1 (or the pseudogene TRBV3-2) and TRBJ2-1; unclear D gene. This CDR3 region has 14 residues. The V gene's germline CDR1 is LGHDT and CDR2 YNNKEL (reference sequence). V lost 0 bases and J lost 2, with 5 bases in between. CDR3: CASSQDSTYNEQFF. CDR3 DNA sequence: TGTGCCAGCAGCCAAGACTCTACCTACAATGAGCAGTTCTTC.

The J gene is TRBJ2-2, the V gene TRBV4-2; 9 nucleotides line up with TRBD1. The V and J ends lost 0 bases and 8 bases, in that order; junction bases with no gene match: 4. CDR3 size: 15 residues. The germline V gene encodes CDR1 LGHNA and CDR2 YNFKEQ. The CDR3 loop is CASSQDTGGYGELFF. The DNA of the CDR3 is TGTGCCAGCAGCCAAGATACAGGGGGCTATGGGGAGCTGTTTTTT.

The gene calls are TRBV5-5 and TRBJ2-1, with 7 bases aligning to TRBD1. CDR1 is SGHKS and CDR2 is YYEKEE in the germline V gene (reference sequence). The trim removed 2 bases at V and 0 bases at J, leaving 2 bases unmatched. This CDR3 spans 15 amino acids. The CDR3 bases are TGTGCCAGCAGCTTCCGGGACAGCTCCTACAATGAGCAGTTCTTC. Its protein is CASSFRDSSYNEQFF.